This is a list of T cell receptor beta chains from one sample in a study of siplizumab effects on memory and regulatory T cells. The protocol was immunoSEQ multiplex PCR, while the TCRdb copy is restricted to in-frame clones and leaves out a portion. The sample includes 70,000 or so clones, about 90% of them seen just once. Sequencing was done on a sample of CD8+ T cells sorted from blood. All receptors derive from a human donor in good health. The CDR3 runs from the conserved cysteine through the conserved F or W. Fields, in order: CDR3 protein, CDR3 DNA, V gene, D gene, J gene, clone size. The D gene is left open where the match is weak. A clone size is listed for some rows: how often the clone was seen (once, few, many), or a class if it is expanded.

cdr3_aa: CASSPQGSSYNEQFF
cdr3_nt: TGTGCCAGTAGTCCCCAGGGATCCTCCTACAATGAGCAGTTCTTC
v_call: TRBV19
d_call: NA
j_call: TRBJ2-1
clone_size: NA

cdr3_aa: CASSSTSGRFNEQYF
cdr3_nt: TGTGCCAGCAGCTCGACTAGCGGGAGGTTCAACGAGCAGTACTTC
v_call: TRBV11-3
d_call: TRBD2
j_call: TRBJ2-7
clone_size: NA

cdr3_aa: CRASGGLREQFF
cdr3_nt: TGCAGAGCTAGCGGGGGGCTTAGAGAGCAGTTCTTC
v_call: TRBV29-1
d_call: TRBD2
j_call: TRBJ2-1
clone_size: NA

cdr3_aa: CASSQYTETGTYGYTF
cdr3_nt: TGCGCCAGCAGCCAATATACCGAGACAGGGACCTATGGCTACACCTTC
v_call: TRBV4-1
d_call: TRBD1
j_call: TRBJ1-2
clone_size: NA

cdr3_aa: CASSTSLDSETQYF
cdr3_nt: TGTGCCAGCAGCACCTCGCTCGATTCTGAGACCCAGTACTTC
v_call: TRBV11-2
d_call: NA
j_call: TRBJ2-5
clone_size: NA

cdr3_aa: CASSSEGEYPVQGYTF
cdr3_nt: TGTGCCAGCTCATCAGAAGGGGAGTATCCCGTACAGGGCTACACCTTC
v_call: TRBV18
d_call: NA
j_call: TRBJ1-2
clone_size: NA

cdr3_aa: CASSQVQGTLGYGYTF
cdr3_nt: TGTGCCAGCAGCCAAGTACAGGGGACGCTCGGGTATGGCTACACCTTC
v_call: TRBV14
d_call: TRBD1
j_call: TRBJ1-2
clone_size: NA

cdr3_aa: CASSLTSGTGSYEQYF
cdr3_nt: TGTGCCAGCAGCCTGACTTCCGGGACAGGGTCCTACGAGCAGTACTTC
v_call: TRBV7-9
d_call: TRBD1
j_call: TRBJ2-7
clone_size: few

cdr3_aa: CASSIDSSATGYTF
cdr3_nt: TGTGCCAGTAGTATAGATTCTAGCGCCACCGGCTACACCTTC
v_call: TRBV19
d_call: NA
j_call: TRBJ1-2
clone_size: NA

cdr3_aa: CASSIVPRATNEKLFF
cdr3_nt: TGTGCCAGTAGTATAGTTCCGCGAGCAACTAATGAAAAACTGTTTTTT
v_call: TRBV19
d_call: NA
j_call: TRBJ1-4
clone_size: NA

cdr3_aa: CASSLSPGLAGGPDGELFF
cdr3_nt: TGTGCCAGCAGCCTTTCCCCGGGACTAGCGGGGGGGCCGGACGGGGAGCTGTTTTTT
v_call: TRBV5-4
d_call: TRBD2
j_call: TRBJ2-2
clone_size: once

cdr3_aa: CASMAGRGSNQPQHF
cdr3_nt: TGTGCCAGCATGGCGGGCAGGGGGAGCAATCAGCCCCAGCATTTT
v_call: TRBV6-1
d_call: TRBD1
j_call: TRBJ1-5
clone_size: NA

cdr3_aa: CASSPSSGSGETQYF
cdr3_nt: TGTGCCAGCAGCCCTTCCAGCGGGAGTGGTGAGACCCAGTACTTC
v_call: TRBV6-5
d_call: TRBD2
j_call: TRBJ2-5
clone_size: NA

cdr3_aa: CASSLDTYTGELFF
cdr3_nt: TGTGCCAGCAGTCTTGACACTTACACCGGGGAGCTGTTTTTT
v_call: TRBV6-6
d_call: NA
j_call: TRBJ2-2
clone_size: NA

cdr3_aa: CASSLGQSSYNEQFF
cdr3_nt: TGTGCCAGCAGCTTAGGTCAGAGCTCCTACAATGAGCAGTTCTTC
v_call: TRBV6-5
d_call: NA
j_call: TRBJ2-1
clone_size: NA

cdr3_aa: CSAESSGSYEQYF
cdr3_nt: TGCAGCGCAGAAAGTTCAGGGTCCTACGAGCAGTACTTC
v_call: TRBV29-1
d_call: NA
j_call: TRBJ2-7
clone_size: NA

cdr3_aa: CASRSGGRLWLQYF
cdr3_nt: TGCGCCAGCCGATCCGGGGGGCGCCTTTGGCTCCAGTACTTC
v_call: TRBV5-1
d_call: NA
j_call: TRBJ2-5
clone_size: once

cdr3_aa: CASSYGGNTIYF
cdr3_nt: TGTGCCAGCAGTTACGGTGGTAACACCATATATTTT
v_call: TRBV6-5
d_call: NA
j_call: TRBJ1-3
clone_size: NA

cdr3_aa: CASSPFGREGLDEQFF
cdr3_nt: TGTGCCAGCAGCCCCTTCGGGAGGGAGGGCCTAGATGAGCAGTTCTTC
v_call: TRBV11-2
d_call: TRBD2
j_call: TRBJ2-1
clone_size: NA

cdr3_aa: CASSALSTEQYF
cdr3_nt: TGTGCCAGCAGTGCCCTATCGACCGAGCAGTACTTC
v_call: TRBV27
d_call: NA
j_call: TRBJ2-7
clone_size: once

cdr3_aa: CASERFRQAGGEETQYF
cdr3_nt: TGTGCCAGCGAACGATTCCGACAAGCAGGGGGGGAAGAGACCCAGTACTTC
v_call: TRBV2
d_call: NA
j_call: TRBJ2-5
clone_size: NA

cdr3_aa: CSATGEYGYTF
cdr3_nt: TGCAGTGCTACAGGGGAGTATGGCTACACCTTC
v_call: TRBV20-1
d_call: NA
j_call: TRBJ1-2
clone_size: NA

cdr3_aa: CASSSFLYGYTF
cdr3_nt: TGTGCCAGCAGCTCATTTCTCTATGGCTACACCTTC
v_call: TRBV13
d_call: NA
j_call: TRBJ1-2
clone_size: once

cdr3_aa: CSVRDAGSGYTF
cdr3_nt: TGCAGCGTCCGCGATGCGGGGAGCGGCTACACCTTC
v_call: TRBV29-1
d_call: NA
j_call: TRBJ1-2
clone_size: NA

cdr3_aa: CASSLAGAGNTIYF
cdr3_nt: TGTGCCAGCAGCTTAGCTGGTGCTGGAAACACCATATATTTT
v_call: TRBV7-6
d_call: NA
j_call: TRBJ1-3
clone_size: NA

cdr3_aa: CASSNSSGELFF
cdr3_nt: TGTGCCAGCAGCAACTCGTCCGGGGAGCTGTTTTTT
v_call: TRBV21-1
d_call: NA
j_call: TRBJ2-2
clone_size: NA

cdr3_aa: CASSLVRGGYTF
cdr3_nt: TGTGCCAGCAGCTTGGTCCGAGGAGGCTACACCTTC
v_call: TRBV5-4
d_call: NA
j_call: TRBJ1-2
clone_size: NA

cdr3_aa: CASSAGRHYTEAFF
cdr3_nt: TGTGCCAGCAGCGCCGGGAGGCATTACACTGAAGCTTTCTTT
v_call: TRBV5-6
d_call: NA
j_call: TRBJ1-1
clone_size: once

cdr3_aa: CASSLLGGGNEQFF
cdr3_nt: TGTGCCAGCAGTTTACTGGGAGGGGGCAATGAGCAGTTCTTC
v_call: TRBV27
d_call: NA
j_call: TRBJ2-1
clone_size: NA

cdr3_aa: CASSLSLGGASDTQYF
cdr3_nt: TGTGCCAGCAGCTTGTCCCTAGGGGGCGCATCAGATACGCAGTATTTT
v_call: TRBV5-6
d_call: TRBD1
j_call: TRBJ2-3
clone_size: NA

cdr3_aa: CASSRGLAGVGNEQFF
cdr3_nt: TGTGCCAGTAGCCGCGGACTAGCGGGAGTCGGTAATGAGCAGTTCTTC
v_call: TRBV19
d_call: TRBD2
j_call: TRBJ2-1
clone_size: NA

cdr3_aa: CASSLNRFDEQYF
cdr3_nt: TGTGCCAGCAGTTTAAACAGGTTCGACGAGCAGTACTTC
v_call: TRBV27
d_call: NA
j_call: TRBJ2-7
clone_size: NA

cdr3_aa: CASSYFPAADTQYF
cdr3_nt: TGTGCCAGCAGTTACTTCCCGGCGGCAGATACGCAGTATTTT
v_call: TRBV6-6
d_call: NA
j_call: TRBJ2-3
clone_size: NA

cdr3_aa: CASSDWTAPIIISGNTIYF
cdr3_nt: TGTGCCAGCAGTGATTGGACAGCGCCAATAATCATCTCTGGAAACACCATATATTTT
v_call: TRBV6-1
d_call: NA
j_call: TRBJ1-3
clone_size: NA

cdr3_aa: CASTAQWDQPQHF
cdr3_nt: TGTGCCAGTACCGCCCAGTGGGATCAGCCCCAGCATTTT
v_call: TRBV19
d_call: NA
j_call: TRBJ1-5
clone_size: NA

cdr3_aa: CASSVDGREIPGLAGVTDTQYF
cdr3_nt: TGTGCCAGCAGCGTAGATGGTAGGGAGATTCCGGGACTAGCGGGGGTAACAGATACGCAGTATTTT
v_call: TRBV9
d_call: TRBD2
j_call: TRBJ2-3
clone_size: NA

cdr3_aa: CASSQRLALSTDTQYF
cdr3_nt: TGTGCCAGCAGCCAACGGCTAGCGTTGAGCACAGATACGCAGTATTTT
v_call: TRBV14
d_call: NA
j_call: TRBJ2-3
clone_size: NA

cdr3_aa: CASRANTEAFF
cdr3_nt: TGTGCCAGCCGTGCGAACACTGAAGCTTTCTTT
v_call: TRBV7-9
d_call: NA
j_call: TRBJ1-1
clone_size: NA